These 16 T cell receptor beta chains share one sample of origin, sequenced in a study of cytomegalovirus exposure and HLA in healthy donors. Vbeta (60) and Jbeta (13) primers were used in the PCR. Measured with immunoSEQ multiplex PCR; TCRdb has only the in-frame clones, and not every one. Its listing shows under 75,000 clones. Sequencing used PBMCs. These receptors were obtained from a female donor in good health and CMV-seropositive.

The chain couples TRBV9 to TRBJ2-7; no clear D gene. V was cut by 2 bases and J by 7 bases, with 10 bases left in between. Germline V gene sequence: CDR1 SGDLS, CDR2 YYNGEE. CDR3 size: 12 residues. The chain's CDR3 is CASSVKVGEQYF. In nucleotides, the CDR3 is TGTGCCAGCAGCGTCAAGGTCGGGGAGCAGTACTTC.

V gene TRBV18 combines with J gene TRBJ2-1, with TRBD1 identical over 7 bases. The ends lost 1 base at V and 3 bases at J; junction bases unmatched: 6. The CDR3 has 16 residues. CDR1 and CDR2 from the germline V gene are KGHSH and LQKENI. This chain's CDR3 is CASSPQLGTDYNEQFF. The CDR3 nucleotides read TGTGCCAGCTCACCACAACTCGGGACAGACTACAATGAGCAGTTCTTC. Combining the CDR3 with reference TRBV18 and TRBJ2-1 gives the whole variable domain NAGVMQNPRHLVRRRGQEARLRCSPMKGHSHVYWYRQLPEEGLKFMVYLQKENIIDESGMPKERFSAEFPKEGPSILRIQQVVRGDSAAYFCASSPQLGTDYNEQFFGPGTRLTVL.

The rearrangement uses TRBV4-2 and TRBJ2-3, with 8 bases identical to TRBD2. Trimming took 0 bases from V and 4 from J; bases not matched to a gene: 3. This CDR3 has 15 amino acids. Germline CDR1 and CDR2: LGHNA and YNFKEQ. CDR3 in amino acids: CASSQDVGGADTQYF. In DNA, the CDR3 is TGTGCCAGCAGCCAAGATGTCGGGGGGGCAGATACGCAGTATTTT.

The chain couples TRBV5-1 to TRBJ1-1, with a weak D call TRBD1 (6 bases). Germline CDR1 is SGHRS and CDR2 is YFSETQ. This CDR3 spans 13 amino acids. V lost 0 bases to trimming and J lost 7 bases, with 10 bases between them. CDR3 loop: CASSLAGDSEAFF. In DNA form, the CDR3 reads TGCGCCAGCAGCTTGGCAGGGGATAGTGAAGCTTTCTTT.

The chain employs TRBV4-2 and TRBJ2-3, with TRBD2 identical over 9 bases. The V and J ends lost 0 bases and 6 bases, in that order; junction bases with no gene match: 7. The CDR3 has 16 amino acids. The germline CDR1 and CDR2 sequences are LGHNA and YNFKEQ. Here the CDR3 reads CASSQDFGSGSDTQYF. In nucleotides, the CDR3 is TGTGCCAGCAGCCAAGATTTCGGTAGCGGGAGTGATACGCAGTATTTT.

The chain is built from TRBV5-6 and TRBJ1-2; TRBD1 aligns across 10 bases. The V gene's germline CDR1 is SGHDT and CDR2 YYEEEE. This CDR3 has 18 amino acids. V was clipped by 4 bases and J by 0 bases; unmatched bases: 12. In DNA, the CDR3 is TGTGCCAGCAGCCCCAGGTGGGGACAGGGGCCGGCTAACTATGGCTACACCTTC. It encodes CASSPRWGQGPANYGYTF.

The chain employs TRBV5-8 and TRBJ1-5; 10 nucleotides agree with TRBD1. The CDR3 runs to 17 residues. Germline values: CDR1 SGHTS, CDR2 YDEGEE. With V trimmed by 4 bases and J by 0 bases, 7 bases remained unmatched. CDR3 DNA: TGTGCCAGCAGCCCGGACAGGGGGGGATATAGCAATCAGCCCCAGCATTTT. This sequence encodes CASSPDRGGYSNQPQHF. The full variable domain, its missing parts supplied by reference TRBV5-8 and TRBJ1-5, is EAGVTQSPTHLIKTRGQQATLRCSPISGHTSVYWYQQALGLGLQFLLWYDEGEERNRGNFPPRFSGRQFPNYSSELNVNALELEDSALYLCASSPDRGGYSNQPQHFGDGTRLSIL.

The V call is TRBV18, the J call TRBJ1-2; D is perhaps TRBD1 (5 bases). The V end was cut by 3 bases, the J end by 7 bases, with 9 bases between. In germline, CDR1 is KGHSH, CDR2 LQKENI. The CDR3 runs 12 residues. CDR3: CASSPQGSGYTF. In DNA form, the CDR3 reads TGTGCCAGCTCACCCCAGGGCTCTGGCTACACCTTC.

V gene TRBV7-9 combines with J gene TRBJ2-7; D not resolved. The V gene's germline CDR1 is SEHNR and CDR2 FQNEAQ (reference sequence). CDR3 length: 15 amino acids. V was pared by 2 bases and J by 0 bases, with 11 bases between. For the CDR3, the DNA is TGTGCCAGCAGCTTATCGGCGGCAAGCTCCTACGAGCAGTACTTC. This codes for CASSLSAASSYEQYF.

The chain links TRBV6-1 to TRBJ1-2, with D possibly TRBD1 on 5 matching bases. Germline values: CDR1 MNHNS, CDR2 SASEGT. The CDR3 consists of 15 residues. The V end lost 0 bases, the J end lost 6 bases, and 14 bases lay between the germline ends. DNA of the CDR3: TGTGCCAGCAGTGAAGCAGGCAGGAACAGGAATGGCTACACCTTC. This codes for CASSEAGRNRNGYTF.

The V call is TRBV27, the J call TRBJ1-1; D ambiguous. The CDR3 extends over 14 amino acids. Per the germline V gene, CDR1 is MNHEY and CDR2 is SMNVEV (reference sequence). Trimming cost V 3 bases and J 4 bases, with 12 bases left between them. CDR3 nucleotides: TGTGCCAGCAGTTTTCGCCAGGAGGGCACTGAAGCTTTCTTT. It encodes CASSFRQEGTEAFF.

The chain recombines TRBV6-5 with TRBJ1-4, with D hard to call. CDR1 is MNHEY and CDR2 is SVGAGI in the germline V gene. Between the trimmed V and J ends, which lost 4 bases and 3 bases, there was a span of 9 bases. CDR3 size: 14 residues. CDR3 sequence (DNA): TGTGCCAGCAGTTCCGTCAGGCCTAATGAAAAACTGTTTTTT. Protein product: CASSSVRPNEKLFF.

The CDR3 DNA follows: TGTGCCAGCAGTTCGAACCCTCTGGGGGGTCTATCGTGGGGGCCCCAGCATTTT. Its protein product is CASSSNPLGGLSWGPQHF. This chain connects TRBV28 to TRBJ1-5; TRBD1 is a possible D gene (5 bases). The CDR3 sequence is 18 residues long. Trimming removed 4 bases from V and 9 bases from J, with 28 bases in between. The germline V gene has CDR1 MDHEN and CDR2 SYDVKM.

The chain recombines TRBV6-5 with TRBJ1-4; 9 positions agree with TRBD1. The CDR3 runs to 16 residues. V lost 0 bases, J lost 7 bases, and 6 bases stayed unmatched. Germline V gene data show CDR1 as MNHEY and CDR2 as SVGAGI. The CDR3 protein is CASSYSKGTGIEKLFF. The CDR3 DNA follows: TGTGCCAGCAGTTACTCGAAAGGGACAGGGATTGAAAAACTGTTTTTT.

V and J are TRBV30 and TRBJ2-7, with 10 bases that match TRBD2. The germline V gene has CDR1 GTSNPN and CDR2 SVGIG (reference sequence). The J segment lost 3 bases and the V segment lost 7 bases, leaving 9 bases of the junction unmatched. This CDR3 spans 14 amino acids. In nucleotides, the CDR3 is TGTGCCTCAACGACTAGCGGGTCCATCTACGAGCAGTACTTC. Translation: CASTTSGSIYEQYF. Based on the CDR3 plus reference TRBV30 and TRBJ2-7, the full variable domain is SQTIHQWPATLVQPVGSPLSLECTVEGTSNPNLYWYRQAAGRGLQLLFYSVGIGQISSEVPQNLSASRPQDRQFILSSKKLLLSDSGFYLCASTTSGSIYEQYFGPGTRLTVT.

The CDR3 nucleotides read TGTGCCAGCAGCTCCCTAGCAGGGGGGTACGAGCAGTACTTC. It specifies CASSSLAGGYEQYF. The genes are TRBV7-9 and TRBJ2-7, with a tentative D call TRBD1 (7 bases). The CDR3 length is 14 residues. Trimming cost V 4 bases and J 4 bases, with 14 bases left between them. The germline CDR1 and CDR2 sequences are SEHNR and FQNEAQ (reference sequence).